The sequence of this T cell receptor (beta chain) was determined in a study of T-cell reconstitution after alpha-beta-depleted transplantation in children. This clonotype has only a few counts. Its antigen is undetermined. It was with unique molecular identifiers that the TCRbeta library was prepared. TCRdb used MiXCR to reprocess the PCR reads, holding one entry per CDR3 protein. The sample lists over 90,000 distinct CDR3 sequences; 4.5% to 7.5% were seen once. The ends were cut back, 3 bases at V and 4 bases at J, with 11 bases in the middle. The CDR3 runs 14 residues. Per the germline V gene, CDR1 is MRHNA and CDR2 is SNTAGT. Study results and limitations: Recipient T cells and thymic progenitors that survived were the source of the high TCRbeta diversity seen at day 60 in some patients. Hyperexpanded clones declined; after one year, newly produced T cells mostly supplied diversity. Reportedly, roughly two months post-transplant, alpha-beta T cells arose from several hundred expanded graft clones.

Material: PBMCs, mostly from graft donor cells, obtained 60 days after TCRalphabeta/CD19-depleted stem cell transplant. The sequence was obtained from a female patient under 10 years old who had a stem cell transplant for Fanconi anemia, so the T cells may come from the graft donor. The chain combines TRBV6-4 with TRBJ2-3, with D perhaps TRBD2 (5 bases). The CDR3 spells CASSEKEVSDTQYF. For the CDR3, the DNA is TGTGCCAGCAGTGAAAAGGAGGTATCAGATACGCAGTATTTT.